This is a list of T cell receptor beta chains from one sample in a study of T-cell reconstitution after alpha-beta-depleted transplantation in children. TCRdb itself ran the PCR reads through MiXCR, one entry per CDR3 protein. The table includes about 77,000 distinct CDR3 sequences, roughly 20% detected once. The sample was PBMCs, mostly from graft donor cells, taken 360 days after TCRalphabeta/CD19-depleted stem cell transplant. These receptors were obtained from a male patient aged 2 to 9 who had a stem cell transplant for acute lymphoblastic leukemia, so the T cells may come from the graft donor. Each CDR3 is given with its conserved first and last residue. A D gene is named only where the DNA matches it firmly. A clone size is listed for some rows: how often the clone was seen (once, few, many), or a class if it is expanded.

cdr3_aa: CASSRGALETQYF; cdr3_nt: TGCGCCAGCAGCCGAGGGGCTTTGGAGACCCAGTACTTC; clone_size: .; v_call: TRBV4-1; j_call: TRBJ2-5; d_call: .
cdr3_aa: CSVEGLALETQYF; cdr3_nt: TGCAGCGTTGAGGGACTAGCGCTAGAGACCCAGTACTTC; clone_size: few; v_call: TRBV29-1; j_call: TRBJ2-5; d_call: TRBD2
cdr3_aa: CASNSLVDTQYF; cdr3_nt: TGTGCCAGCAATTCACTGGTAGATACGCAGTATTTT; clone_size: .; v_call: TRBV12-3/TRBV12-4; j_call: TRBJ2-3; d_call: .
cdr3_aa: CSVARETSYEQYF; cdr3_nt: TGCAGCGTTGCGCGCGAGACAAGCTACGAGCAGTACTTC; clone_size: few; v_call: TRBV29-1; j_call: TRBJ2-7; d_call: .
cdr3_aa: CAARQQGICNEQFF; cdr3_nt: TGTGCCGCCCGGCAACAGGGAATCTGCAATGAGCAGTTCTTC; clone_size: few; v_call: TRBV10-3; j_call: TRBJ2-1; d_call: .
cdr3_aa: CASSLGWGEVPYEQYF; cdr3_nt: TGTGCCAGCAGTTTGGGCTGGGGAGAAGTTCCCTACGAGCAGTACTTC; clone_size: few; v_call: TRBV12-3/TRBV12-4; j_call: TRBJ2-7; d_call: .
cdr3_aa: CASSFSSFRREKYNEQFF; cdr3_nt: TGTGCCAGCAGTTTTTCCTCGTTTCGGCGGGAAAAATACAATGAGCAGTTCTTC; clone_size: few; v_call: TRBV27; j_call: TRBJ2-1; d_call: .
cdr3_aa: CASTRHRGFKGETQYF; cdr3_nt: TGTGCCAGCACCAGGCACCGGGGCTTCAAAGGGGAGACCCAGTACTTC; clone_size: few; v_call: TRBV11-2; j_call: TRBJ2-5; d_call: .
cdr3_aa: CASSAGQGLHNEQFF; cdr3_nt: TGTGCCAGCAGTGCCGGCCAGGGGCTACACAATGAGCAGTTCTTC; clone_size: few; v_call: TRBV12-3/TRBV12-4; j_call: TRBJ2-1; d_call: .
cdr3_aa: CASMFRGRNSPLHF; cdr3_nt: TGCGCCAGCATGTTCAGGGGGCGGAATTCACCCCTCCACTTT; clone_size: .; v_call: TRBV10-2; j_call: TRBJ1-6; d_call: TRBD1
cdr3_aa: CASSLAVTSSYNEQFF; cdr3_nt: TGTGCCAGCAGCTTGGCCGTAACTAGCTCCTACAATGAGCAGTTCTTC; clone_size: few; v_call: TRBV5-4; j_call: TRBJ2-1; d_call: .
cdr3_aa: CASSQDTPHTSSYNSPLHF; cdr3_nt: TGTGCCAGCAGCCAAGATACCCCTCACACGAGCTCCTATAATTCACCCCTCCACTTT; clone_size: few; v_call: TRBV4-2; j_call: TRBJ1-6; d_call: .
cdr3_aa: CASSLGQGGYEQYF; cdr3_nt: TGCGCCAGCAGCTTGGGCCAGGGGGGGTACGAGCAGTACTTC; clone_size: .; v_call: TRBV5-1; j_call: TRBJ2-7; d_call: .
cdr3_aa: CAIKDSTNQPQHF; cdr3_nt: TGTGCCATCAAAGACAGTACCAATCAGCCCCAGCATTTT; clone_size: few; v_call: TRBV10-3; j_call: TRBJ1-5; d_call: .
cdr3_aa: CASARTDSHGYTF; cdr3_nt: TGCGCCAGCGCAAGGACCGACTCCCATGGCTACACCTTC; clone_size: few; v_call: TRBV5-1; j_call: TRBJ1-2; d_call: .
cdr3_aa: CASSLDGSYEQYF; cdr3_nt: TGTGCCAGCAGTTTGGATGGGTCCTACGAGCAGTACTTC; clone_size: .; v_call: TRBV12-3/TRBV12-4; j_call: TRBJ2-7; d_call: .
cdr3_aa: CASSPLGGDETQYF; cdr3_nt: TGTGCCAGCAGCCCCTTGGGCGGGGACGAGACCCAGTACTTC; clone_size: few; v_call: TRBV5-6; j_call: TRBJ2-5; d_call: .
cdr3_aa: CASSLRTSGYTGELFF; cdr3_nt: TGTGCCAGCAGCCTTCGGACTAGCGGTTACACCGGGGAGCTGTTTTTT; clone_size: .; v_call: TRBV9; j_call: TRBJ2-2; d_call: TRBD2